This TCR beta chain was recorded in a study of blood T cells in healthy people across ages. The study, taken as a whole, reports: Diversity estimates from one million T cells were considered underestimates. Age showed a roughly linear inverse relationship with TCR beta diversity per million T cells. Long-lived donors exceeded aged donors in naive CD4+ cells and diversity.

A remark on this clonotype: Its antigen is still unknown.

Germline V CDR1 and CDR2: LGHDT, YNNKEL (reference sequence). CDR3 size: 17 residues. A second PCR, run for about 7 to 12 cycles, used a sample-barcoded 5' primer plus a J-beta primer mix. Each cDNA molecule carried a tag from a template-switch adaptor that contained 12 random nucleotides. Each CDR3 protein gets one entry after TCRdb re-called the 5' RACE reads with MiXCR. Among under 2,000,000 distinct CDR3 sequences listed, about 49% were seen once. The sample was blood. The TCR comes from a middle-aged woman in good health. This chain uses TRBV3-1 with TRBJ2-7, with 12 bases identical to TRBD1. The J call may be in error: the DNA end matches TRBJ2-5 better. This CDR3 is CASSRQLRDRGRETQYF. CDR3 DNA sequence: TGTGCCAGCAGCCGACAACTCCGGGACAGGGGGCGAGAGACCCAGTACTTC.